This T cell receptor (beta chain) emerged from a study of spatial heterogeneity in lung cancer. Germline V CDR1 and CDR2: SGHNT, YENEEA. The CDR3 extends over 13 amino acids. With 1 base clipped from V and 5 bases from J, the junction kept 0 bases outside the gene matches. TCRdb reprocessed the 5' RACE reads with MiXCR, giving one entry per CDR3 protein. This table holds some 54,000 distinct CDR3 sequences, about 7.4% found once. Described time point: blood at routine non-recurrence follow-up after resection. Sequencing was performed on whole RNA extracted from tumor and nontumor lung tissue, or from frozen PBMC, and the material was left unsorted. This clonotype showed up many times.

The material sequenced was PBMCs, taken at follow-up. The chain joins TRBV11-3 to TRBJ2-7, with 9 nucleotides matching TRBD2. This receptor was obtained from a female donor with early-stage non-small cell lung cancer. The CDR3: CASSLGLADEQYF. The DNA for the CDR3 is TGTGCCAGCAGCTTAGGACTAGCGGACGAGCAGTACTTC.